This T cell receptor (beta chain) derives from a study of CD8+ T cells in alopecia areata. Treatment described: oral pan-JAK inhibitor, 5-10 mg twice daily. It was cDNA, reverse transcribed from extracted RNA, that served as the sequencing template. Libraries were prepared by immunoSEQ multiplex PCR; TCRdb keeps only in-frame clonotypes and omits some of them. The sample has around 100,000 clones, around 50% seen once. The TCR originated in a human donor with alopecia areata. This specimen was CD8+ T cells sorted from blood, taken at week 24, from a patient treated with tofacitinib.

CDR3: CASSRTGAVESYTF. The CDR3 bases are TGTGCCAGCAGCCGAACAGGCGCCGTAGAGAGCTACACCTTC. V usage is TRBV2 and J usage is TRBJ1-2, with D maybe TRBD1 (5 bases). Germline V gives CDR1 SNHLY, CDR2 FYNNEI. V was pared by 6 bases and J by 9 bases, with 20 bases between. The CDR3 totals 14 residues.